This is a list of T cell receptor beta chains from one sample in a study of identical twins. TCRdb recomputed calls from the 5' RACE reads with MiXCR, one row per CDR3 protein. The sample holds 550,000 to 700,000 distinct CDR3 sequences, 9.6% seen once. In addition, the sample was reused for a study of yellow fever vaccine responses in identical twins.

The specimen sequenced was PBMCs. The receptors were gathered from a woman under 30 in good health. Both conserved end residues are part of each CDR3. A D gene is named only where the DNA matches it firmly. Not every row has a clone size; where given, it reads once, few, many or a size class.

d_gene	v_gene	abundance	j_gene	CDR3nt	CDR3aa
TRBD1	TRBV20-1	many	TRBJ2-2	TGCAGAGGACAGGGAGCGAACACCGGGGAGCTGTTTTTT	CRGQGANTGELFF
TRBD2	TRBV20-1	many	TRBJ2-3	TGCAGTGCGTCCGGGACTAGCTTTTCAGATACGCAGTATTTT	CSASGTSFSDTQYF
TRBD2	TRBV3-1	many	TRBJ2-3	TGTGCCAGCAGCCAAGAGGGGGAGCGGGGGGCGTTTATCACAGATACGCAGTATTTT	CASSQEGERGAFITDTQYF
.	TRBV28	many	TRBJ1-1	TGTGCCAGCAGAGGACAGTTCATGAACACTGAAGCTTTCTTT	CASRGQFMNTEAFF
TRBD2	TRBV3-1	few	TRBJ2-5	TGTGCCAGCAGCCAAGGACTAGCGGTCTATCCGGGAGAGACCCAGTACTTC	CASSQGLAVYPGETQYF
.	TRBV29-1	many	TRBJ2-1	TGCAGCGTTGTGGTTCGGGGTGCCCGCTCCTACAATGAGCAGTTCTTC	CSVVVRGARSYNEQFF
TRBD1	TRBV12-3/TRBV12-4	once	TRBJ2-3	TGTGCCAGCAGCCAGGGGGCCTCGACTAGCACAGATACGCAGTATTTT	CASSQGASTSTDTQYF
.	TRBV6-2/TRBV6-3	.	TRBJ1-2	TGTGCCAGCACCGTCGGGACGGGCAGAGGCTACACCTTC	CASTVGTGRGYTF
.	TRBV29-1	few	TRBJ2-1	TGCAGCGTTGAGGCAGAAGTAACAACTTTCAATGAGCAGTTCTTC	CSVEAEVTTFNEQFF
.	TRBV20-1	few	TRBJ2-3	TGCAGTGCTAGAGAGGCAGGGGGGGGTACAGATACGCAGTATTTT	CSAREAGGGTDTQYF
.	TRBV30	.	TRBJ1-5	TGTGCCTGGCTGAGGGTAGACAATCAGCCCCAGCATTTT	CAWLRVDNQPQHF
.	TRBV7-6	.	TRBJ2-5	TGTGCCAGCAGCCCCGGGACCCCGCTTGGGGCCCAGTACTTC	CASSPGTPLGAQYF
.	TRBV2	.	TRBJ2-7	TGTGCCAGCAGTGAAGGGGTAGGCTACGAGCAGTACTTC	CASSEGVGYEQYF
.	TRBV5-1	many	TRBJ1-6	TGCGCCAGCAGCCTGACAAGGCCCGATGGAGATTCACCCCTCCACTTT	CASSLTRPDGDSPLHF
TRBD2	TRBV5-1	many	TRBJ2-1	TGCGCCAGCAGCGGGAGGGGCTCCTACAATGAGCAGTTCTTC	CASSGRGSYNEQFF
.	TRBV12-3/TRBV12-4	few	TRBJ2-6	TGTGCCAGCAACCTACGCTGGAGCTCTGGGGCCAACGTCCTGACTTTC	CASNLRWSSGANVLTF
TRBD1	TRBV24-1	many	TRBJ2-2	TGTGCCACCAGTGACCCGGGACAGGGGACCACCGGGGAGCTGTTTTTT	CATSDPGQGTTGELFF
.	TRBV7-9	few	TRBJ2-7	TGTGCCAGCAGCCCTGAGGGGTTTTACGAGCAGTACTTC	CASSPEGFYEQYF
.	TRBV11-1	few	TRBJ1-2	TGTGCCAGCAGCAGCCCCGGGACGCTTAACTATGGCTACACCTTC	CASSSPGTLNYGYTF
.	TRBV25-1	many	TRBJ1-2	TGTGCCAGCGCCGGGACCTATTACGATGGCTACACCTTC	CASAGTYYDGYTF
TRBD1	TRBV18	few	TRBJ2-2	TGTGCCAGCTCGACCGGGACAGACACCGGGGAGCTGTTTTTT	CASSTGTDTGELFF
TRBD2	TRBV7-9	few	TRBJ2-3	TGTGCCAGCAGCCACCGACTAGCGGGAGTAGGAGATACGCAGTATTTT	CASSHRLAGVGDTQYF
.	TRBV7-8	few	TRBJ1-1	TGTGCCAGCAGCGTATCAGGGTGGACTGAAGCTTTCTTT	CASSVSGWTEAFF
TRBD1	TRBV12-3/TRBV12-4	many	TRBJ1-5	TGTGCCAGCAGTGCGAACCCGACAGGGAGGGGGAATCAGCCCCAGCATTTT	CASSANPTGRGNQPQHF
TRBD1	TRBV12-3/TRBV12-4	many	TRBJ1-1	TGTGCCAGCAGTCCCGCAGGGGGCGGGAACACTGAAGCTTTCTTT	CASSPAGGGNTEAFF
TRBD1	TRBV20-1	many	TRBJ1-5	TGCAGTGCTAAGGGGGCTGAGAGCAATCAGCCCCAGCATTTT	CSAKGAESNQPQHF
TRBD2	TRBV7-9	few	TRBJ2-7	TGTGCCAGCAGCCTTAGCGGGATGACAGCCTACGAGCAGTACTTC	CASSLSGMTAYEQYF
.	TRBV6-4	many	TRBJ2-1	TGTGCCAGCAGCGCCCGATCGGGACTGGGGAATAATGAGCAGTTCTTC	CASSARSGLGNNEQFF
.	TRBV12-3/TRBV12-4	many	TRBJ2-2	TGTGCCAGCAGTTGGAGGGGTGACACCGGGGAGCTGTTTTTT	CASSWRGDTGELFF
TRBD2	TRBV11-2	.	TRBJ2-1	TGTGCCAGCAGCCGTAGGGGGACTAGCGGGAGCTCCTACAATGAGCAGTTCTTC	CASSRRGTSGSSYNEQFF
.	TRBV2	.	TRBJ2-7	TGTGCCAGCAGTTCCGGGACCGAGTGGGGGCAGCAGTACTTC	CASSSGTEWGQQYF
.	TRBV5-1	few	TRBJ1-4	TGCGCCAGCAGCTCGACAGCAACTAATGAAAAACTGTTTTTT	CASSSTATNEKLFF
.	TRBV3-1	many	TRBJ1-1	TGTGCCAGCAGCCAAGATGCAGGGGATGAAGCTTTCTTT	CASSQDAGDEAFF
TRBD1	TRBV12-3/TRBV12-4	.	TRBJ2-2	TGTGCCAGCAGTGACAGGGGGCTGAGGAGAGGCACCGGGGAGCTGTTTTTT	CASSDRGLRRGTGELFF
.	TRBV28	many	TRBJ2-7	TGTGCCAGCAGCGCCGGGGGCCCTAATATCTACGAGCAGTACTTC	CASSAGGPNIYEQYF
.	TRBV6-5	few	TRBJ2-1	TGTGCCAGCAGTTACGCCTCCCCCCCACACAATGAGCAGTTCTTC	CASSYASPPHNEQFF
TRBD1	TRBV11-2	many	TRBJ2-4	TGTGCCAGCAGCCCCTACAGGGGGCAAAACATTCAGTACTTC	CASSPYRGQNIQYF
TRBD1	TRBV10-3	few	TRBJ2-1	TGTGCCATCAGTGAGCCCGGGACAGGGGTCTACAATGAGCAGTTCTTC	CAISEPGTGVYNEQFF
.	TRBV6-2/TRBV6-3	.	TRBJ2-2	TGTGCCAGCAGCGGAGATGGGGCCGGGGAGCTGTTTTTT	CASSGDGAGELFF
.	TRBV4-3	many	TRBJ2-1	TGCGCCAGCAGCCAAGACGTTTCGAGTAATGAGCAGTTCTTC	CASSQDVSSNEQFF
.	TRBV9	.	TRBJ1-2	TGTGCCAGCAGCGTAGTTAGAGGGACAAATAACTATGGCTACACCTTC	CASSVVRGTNNYGYTF
TRBD2	TRBV3-1	.	TRBJ2-5	TGTGCCAGCAGCCAATCGACTAGCGGGGCTTTCCAAGAGACCCAGTACTTC	CASSQSTSGAFQETQYF
.	TRBV7-2	.	TRBJ2-2	TGTGCCAGCAGCTTAGATCTCCGGGGTCCCGGGGAGCTGTTTTTT	CASSLDLRGPGELFF
.	TRBV29-1	.	TRBJ1-1	TGCAGCGTTGCCTCAGACACCTTAGGGGCTGAAGCTTTCTTT	CSVASDTLGAEAFF
.	TRBV6-2/TRBV6-3	many	TRBJ2-1	TGTGCCAGCAGTTACTACCTAGCTAAGGGCAATGAGCAGTTCTTC	CASSYYLAKGNEQFF
.	TRBV18	many	TRBJ2-5	TGTGCCAGCTCACCATCGCAGGGGCCACAAGAGACCCAGTACTTC	CASSPSQGPQETQYF
TRBD2	TRBV29-1	many	TRBJ2-1	TGCAGCGCCTCTAGCGGTCGCTACAATGAGCAGTTCTTC	CSASSGRYNEQFF
TRBD1	TRBV7-8	.	TRBJ2-5	TGTGCCAGCAGTTCTCGACAGGGGATAGAGACCCAGTACTTC	CASSSRQGIETQYF
.	TRBV3-1	many	TRBJ2-1	TGTGCCAGCAGCCAAGATTCTGGTGAGCAGTTCTTC	CASSQDSGEQFF
.	TRBV30	.	TRBJ2-1	TGTGCCTGGAGGACACGAGGGTCGGGCGATGAGCAGTTCTTC	CAWRTRGSGDEQFF
TRBD2	TRBV29-1	few	TRBJ2-5	TGCAGCGTCAACAGACTAGCGGTTTCAGAGACCCAGTACTTC	CSVNRLAVSETQYF
TRBD1	TRBV6-9	.	TRBJ1-3	TGTGCCAGCCCGAATAACAAGACAGGGGGTTGGGACACCATATATTTT	CASPNNKTGGWDTIYF
.	TRBV7-2	.	TRBJ1-2	TGTGCCAGCCTTTCGGGGCCCCACTATGGCTACACCTTC	CASLSGPHYGYTF
.	TRBV5-1	many	TRBJ2-3	TGCGCCAGCAGCAGGGTCACAGATACGCAGTATTTT	CASSRVTDTQYF